These 19 T cell receptor beta chains came from one sample sequenced in a study of CD8+ T cells in alopecia areata. It was cDNA, reverse transcribed from extracted RNA, that served as the sequencing template. The repertoire was sequenced with immunoSEQ multiplex PCR; TCRdb's copy has only in-frame clones and lacks some. Of 150,000 to 180,000 clones in the sample, about 53% were seen once. The specimen comprised CD8+ T cells sorted from blood, sampled at week 0. These receptors all stem from a human donor with alopecia areata.

This clone showed up just a few times. The chain recombines TRBV29-1 with TRBJ2-7; no firm D call. The CDR3 runs 13 residues. V gave up 4 bases and J gave up 0 bases, with 10 bases separating them. Germline-derived CDR1 and CDR2 are SQVTM and ANQGSEA. The CDR3 DNA is TGCAGCGTTGTGGACGGCAGCTCCTACGAGCAGTACTTC. Translation: CSVVDGSSYEQYF.

The chain has TRBV15 and TRBJ2-1, with D possibly matching TRBD2 (7 bases). The V end was cut by 0 bases, the J end by 15 bases, with 18 bases between. The CDR3 is 14 residues long. The germline CDR1 and CDR2 sequences are LNHNV and YYDKDF (reference sequence). CDR3: CATSRDRGANPMFF. The DNA for the CDR3 is TGTGCCACCAGCAGAGACCGGGGGGCCAACCCGATGTTCTTC.

The chain has TRBV19 and TRBJ1-5; TRBD1 is a possible D gene (6 bases). The V end was cut by 4 bases, the J end by 6 bases, with 13 bases between. The CDR3 has 14 residues. Germline CDR1 LNHDA, CDR2 SQIVND (reference sequence). As DNA, the CDR3 is TGTGCCAGTAGTACCAGGGGAGGGGGTCAGCCCCAGCATTTT. This codes for CASSTRGGGQPQHF.

This clone was detected a few times. The chain uses TRBV19 and TRBJ2-7, with 8 bases identical to TRBD2. The CDR3 runs 15 residues. The ends lost 6 bases at V and 4 bases at J; junction bases unmatched: 11. Germline V lookup: CDR1 LNHDA, CDR2 SQIVND (reference sequence). The CDR3 loop reads CASRASLTSVYEQYF. The CDR3 DNA sequence: TGTGCCAGTAGGGCCTCCTTGACTAGCGTTTACGAGCAGTACTTC.

A few counts support this clone. J is TRBJ1-2 and V is TRBV11-3, with D unclear. In germline, CDR1 is SGHNT, CDR2 YENEEA. Deletions cut 4 bases from V and 4 bases from J, with 13 bases between. The CDR3 runs to 14 residues. Written as DNA, the CDR3 is TGTGCCAGCAGCTACGGGCGGGGATCCTATGGCTACACCTTC. This encodes CASSYGRGSYGYTF.

This clone was recorded many times. V gene TRBV7-6 combines with J gene TRBJ2-2, with D possibly matching TRBD2 (5 bases). Looked up from germline, CDR1 is SGHVS and CDR2 is FNYEAQ. The CDR3 extends over 17 amino acids. Deletions cut 1 base from V and 0 bases from J, with 12 bases between. CDR3 sequence reads: CASSLELGVANTGELFF. In DNA form, the CDR3 reads TGTGCCAGCAGCTTAGAGCTCGGGGTCGCGAACACCGGGGAGCTGTTTTTT. The whole variable domain, filled in from reference TRBV7-6 and TRBJ2-2, reads GAGVSQSPRYKVTKRGQDVALRCDPISGHVSLYWYRQALGQGPEFLTYFNYEAQQDKSGLPNDRFSAERPEGSISTLTIQRTEQRDSAMYRCASSLELGVANTGELFFGEGSRLTVL.

This clone appeared a single time. The chain recombines TRBV27 with TRBJ2-2, with TRBD2 as a possible D gene (7 bases). The CDR3 totals 16 residues. Trimming took off 3 bases at V and 5 bases at J, with 16 bases between the two ends. The germline CDR1 and CDR2 sequences are MNHEY and SMNVEV (reference sequence). The CDR3 DNA follows: TGTGCCAGCAGTTTCCGTCGGGGGGCCCTGACCGGGGAGCTGTTTTTT. Its translation is CASSFRRGALTGELFF.

The V call is TRBV25-1, the J call TRBJ2-7, with D unclear. V lost 4 bases and J 4 bases, leaving 5 bases between the germline ends. Germline V gene lookup returns CDR1 MGHDK and CDR2 SYGVNS. CDR3 length equals 11 residues. CDR3 in amino acids: CASSAEYEQYF. CDR3 in DNA: TGTGCCAGCAGTGCGGAGTACGAGCAGTACTTC.

The chain links TRBV6-5 to TRBJ1-6; 9 nucleotides align to TRBD1. Germline trimming cut 9 bases from V and 8 bases from J; bases unmatched to any gene: 11. The CDR3 is made up of 15 amino acids. Germline CDR1 reads MNHEY; CDR2 reads SVGAGI. The CDR3 here is CASSQGTGLYSPLHF. The CDR3 coding sequence is TGTGCCAGTAGTCAGGGGACAGGGCTCTATTCACCCCTCCACTTT.

The chain couples TRBV5-6 to TRBJ2-1; possibly TRBD2 for D (6 bases). CDR1 and CDR2 (germline): SGHDT, YYEEEE. V was trimmed by 10 bases and J by 6 bases, leaving 17 bases between them. The CDR3 length is 13 residues. The CDR3 is CAGGTLIGNEQFF. CDR3 DNA sequence: TGTGCCGGCGGGACTTTGATTGGCAATGAGCAGTTCTTC.

This clone has only a few counts. The chain employs TRBV7-2 and TRBJ1-4; D is undetermined. The germline V gene encodes CDR1 SGHTA and CDR2 FQGNSA. The CDR3 extends over 14 amino acids. V was shortened by 3 bases and J by 4 bases, with 9 bases between the two germline ends. Here the CDR3 DNA reads TGTGCCAGCAGCTTCTGGGAGAGTAATGAAAAACTGTTTTTT. Its protein is CASSFWESNEKLFF.

Concerning this clone: The sample holds other DNA sequences that translate to the same CDR3. This chain joins TRBV29-1 and TRBJ2-7; D is unresolved. Trimming took off 6 bases at V and 0 bases at J, with 9 bases between the two ends. The V gene's germline CDR1 is SQVTM and CDR2 ANQGSEA. The CDR3 extends over 12 amino acids. CDR3 protein: CSVETDSYEQYF. The CDR3 coding sequence is TGCAGCGTCGAGACGGACTCCTACGAGCAGTACTTC.

The chain employs TRBV5-4 and TRBJ2-1, with D possibly TRBD2 on 5 matching bases. V was shortened by 7 bases and J by 5 bases, with 10 bases between the two germline ends. Germline assignment: CDR1 SGHNT and CDR2 YYREEE (reference sequence). The CDR3 contains 12 residues. CDR3 loop: CASSDYDNEQFF. The CDR3 DNA sequence: TGTGCCAGCTCCGACTACGACAATGAGCAGTTCTTC.

This clone was observed a handful of times. This chain joins TRBV6-7 and TRBJ1-1; D is possibly TRBD1 (6 bases). TRBV6-7 is assigned to the ORF class and has an uncertain function. V gave up 3 bases and J gave up 1 base, with 9 bases separating them. This CDR3 region has 14 residues. CDR3 region: CASSYGQRNTEAFF. The CDR3 DNA reads TGTGCCAGCAGTTATGGACAGAGGAACACTGAAGCTTTCTTT.

The chain is built from TRBV27 and TRBJ2-4; possibly TRBD1 or TRBD2 for D (5 bases each). Germline V lookup: CDR1 MNHEY, CDR2 SMNVEV (reference sequence). V was pared by 4 bases and J by 5 bases, with 15 bases between. The CDR3 is 15 residues long. CDR3 DNA sequence: TGTGCCAGCAGTTCCTCGACCCGAGGGGAAAACATTCAGTACTTC. This gives the protein CASSSSTRGENIQYF.

This clone showed up just once. In nucleotides, the CDR3 is TGTGCCAGCAGCGACTCTTTGGTTGGCGAGCAGTACTTC. This translates into CASSDSLVGEQYF. The chain carries TRBV13 and TRBJ2-7; D ambiguous. In germline, CDR1 is PRHDT, CDR2 FYEKMQ (reference sequence). Trimming stripped 5 bases from V and 6 bases from J, with 14 bases between. The CDR3 runs 13 residues.

The chain has TRBV6-5 and TRBJ1-2; 10 bases agree with TRBD1. Germline CDR1 MNHEY, CDR2 SVGAGI. CDR3 length: 14 amino acids. V was clipped by 5 bases and J by 4 bases; unmatched bases: 4. CDR3 DNA sequence: TGTGCCAGCAGTGAGACAGGGGGCTTCTATGGCTACACCTTC. This codes for CASSETGGFYGYTF.

The chain has TRBV4-3 and TRBJ1-2, with D possibly matching TRBD1 (5 bases). The CDR3 spans 14 residues. Between the trimmed V and J ends, which lost 0 bases and 5 bases, there was a span of 10 bases. In germline, CDR1 is LGHNA, CDR2 YSLEER. CDR3 DNA sequence: TGCGCCAGCAGCCAAGATCAGACAGTTTATGGCTACACCTTC. Translating it yields CASSQDQTVYGYTF.

This chain connects TRBV29-1 to TRBJ1-2, with TRBD1 identical over 8 bases. Per the germline V gene, CDR1 is SQVTM and CDR2 is ANQGSEA. V trimming: 1 base; J trimming: 3 bases; junction bases outside the gene matches: 7. This CDR3 region has 15 residues. The CDR3 protein is CSVEGDRGDDYGYTF. In nucleotides, the CDR3 is TGCAGCGTTGAAGGAGACAGGGGAGATGACTATGGCTACACCTTC.